This T cell receptor beta chain was observed in a study of blood T cell repertoires in COVID-19. Across the whole study: PBMCs, B-cell-depleted T cells, or T cells were the source of the cDNA or gDNA that made up the material.

The CDR3 sequence is 15 residues long. V lost 3 bases, J lost 3 bases, and 5 bases stayed unmatched. The germline V gene encodes CDR1 LNHDA and CDR2 SQIVND (reference sequence). In its sample, this clone was seen once. In the original analysis: Estimates of nucleated cell counts were drawn from the amplification of reference gene primers. TCRdb's table, derived via immunoSEQ multiplex PCR, lists solely in-frame clones and lacks some. V and J calls and clone size come straight from that table; D and trimming were deduced from the DNA. Among 310,000 or so clones listed, more than 75% were seen once. Sequencing was carried out using peripheral blood. V and J are TRBV19 and TRBJ2-7; 10 bases are a match to TRBD1. The receptor was isolated from a woman in her forties or fifties with acute or convalescent COVID-19. The CDR3 nucleotides read TGTGCCAGTAGTATCCTCGGGACAGGGGACTACGAGCAGTACTTC. Translation gives CASSILGTGDYEQYF.